The 23 T cell receptor beta chains reported below all come from one sample, sequenced in a study of spatial heterogeneity in lung cancer. Via MiXCR, TCRdb re-called the 5' RACE reads, giving one row per CDR3 protein. The repertoire includes roughly 38,000 distinct CDR3 sequences, over 9.5% of them detected once, and under 20% sits in the top ten. Time point: blood at routine non-recurrence follow-up after resection. Source: PBMCs, taken at follow-up. The receptors here all came from a female donor with early-stage non-small cell lung cancer.

The chain employs TRBV20-1 and TRBJ1-2; no clear D gene. CDR1 is DFQATT and CDR2 is SNEGSKA in the germline V gene (reference sequence). V lost 5 bases, J lost 7 bases, and 11 bases lay in between. The CDR3 consists of 11 residues. This CDR3 reads CSAAPLVGYTF. CDR3 coding DNA: TGCAGTGCTGCTCCCCTGGTTGGCTACACCTTC.

In its sample, this clonotype was seen many times. The chain uses TRBV25-1 and TRBJ2-7; 9 bases are shared with TRBD2. The CDR3 has 15 amino acids. Germline V lookup: CDR1 MGHDK, CDR2 SYGVNS. With 7 bases clipped from V and 2 bases from J, the junction kept 9 bases outside the gene matches. This CDR3 is CASTIPSGAAYEQYF. DNA of the CDR3: TGTGCCAGCACGATCCCTAGCGGGGCAGCCTACGAGCAGTACTTC.

In its sample, this clonotype was seen many times. This chain uses TRBV5-5 with TRBJ2-5; 7 nucleotides line up with TRBD1. This CDR3 is 15 amino acids long. With 0 bases clipped from V and 3 bases from J, the junction kept 5 bases outside the gene matches. Germline loops: CDR1 SGHKS, CDR2 YYEKEE (reference sequence). The CDR3 here is CASSLGPGGEETQYF. The CDR3 DNA follows: TGTGCCAGCAGCTTGGGGCCAGGGGGTGAAGAGACCCAGTACTTC.

Many counts were recorded for this clonotype. The chain carries TRBV4-3 and TRBJ1-1; D is possibly TRBD1 (5 bases). The length of the CDR3 is 15 residues. From germline, CDR1 is LGHNA and CDR2 YSLEER. Trimming cost V 0 bases and J 6 bases, with 14 bases left between them. The CDR3 here is CASSQDLLRGAEAFF. The CDR3 bases are TGCGCCAGCAGCCAAGATCTCCTTAGGGGAGCTGAAGCTTTCTTT.

This clonotype was counted many times. The rearrangement uses TRBV9 and TRBJ2-7; D gene ambiguous. V lost 3 bases to trimming and J lost 0 bases, with 10 bases between them. The CDR3 runs 14 residues. Germline V CDR1 and CDR2: SGDLS, YYNGEE. This chain's CDR3 is CASSAEGSSYEQYF. In nucleotides, the CDR3 is TGTGCCAGCAGCGCCGAAGGTTCCTCCTACGAGCAGTACTTC.

The chain uses TRBV20-1 and TRBJ2-1; 10 nucleotides align to TRBD2. There are 16 residues in the CDR3. CDR1 is DFQATT, CDR2 SNEGSKA, per germline (reference sequence). Germline trimming cut 2 bases from V and 7 bases from J; bases unmatched to any gene: 11. The CDR3: CSARWAVAGGRNEQFF. The CDR3 DNA sequence: TGCAGTGCTAGATGGGCCGTAGCGGGGGGCCGTAATGAGCAGTTCTTC.

A few counts support this clonotype. The J gene is TRBJ2-3, the V gene TRBV20-1; D is ambiguous. V was pared by 2 bases and J by 0 bases, with 9 bases between. Germline CDR1 DFQATT, CDR2 SNEGSKA (reference sequence). The CDR3 is 14 residues long. The CDR3 sequence is CSARTDPSTDTQYF. The CDR3 coding sequence is TGCAGTGCTAGAACGGATCCTAGCACAGATACGCAGTATTTT.

In this sample, this clonotype turned up many times. This chain connects TRBV2 to TRBJ2-1, with a weak D call TRBD2 (6 bases). The CDR3 covers 12 residues. Per germline, CDR1 SNHLY and CDR2 FYNNEI. V lost 6 bases and J lost 7, with 10 bases in between. This chain's CDR3 is CASSLRGNEQFF. Written as DNA, the CDR3 is TGTGCCAGCAGCCTCCGGGGGAATGAGCAGTTCTTC.

This rearrangement joins TRBV7-3 to TRBJ1-1, with 8 bases aligning to TRBD1. Unmatched junction bases numbered 15, after V lost 5 bases and J lost 10 bases. CDR3 length equals 15 residues. In germline, CDR1 is SGHTA, CDR2 FQGTGA. CDR3 in amino acids: CASSMAGGLAGGAFF. The CDR3 region has the DNA TGTGCCAGCAGCATGGCAGGGGGCTTAGCCGGCGGAGCTTTCTTT. Full variable domain (outside the CDR3, taken from reference TRBV7-3 and TRBJ1-1): GAGVSQTPSNKVTEKGKYVELRCDPISGHTALYWYRQSLGQGPEFLIYFQGTGAADDSGLPNDRFFAVRPEGSVSTLKIQRTERGDSAVYLCASSMAGGLAGGAFFGQGTRLTVV.

There are many counts of this clonotype. CDR3 nucleotides: TGTGCCAGCAGTGGAAGGGGCAGAGAAATCTGGTATAGCAATCAGCCCCAGCATTTT. As protein: CASSGRGREIWYSNQPQHF. J is TRBJ1-5 and V is TRBV28; possibly TRBD1 for D (5 bases). Trimming took off 5 bases at V and 0 bases at J, with 23 bases between the two ends. The CDR3 contains 19 residues. Germline loops: CDR1 MDHEN, CDR2 SYDVKM.

The CDR3 DNA reads as TGTGCCAGCAGCTTGGAGGGTAGGGCTTTCTTT. It translates to CASSLEGRAFF. The rearrangement links TRBV11-2 to TRBJ1-1; D ambiguous. Between the trimmed V and J ends, which lost 3 bases and 11 bases, there was a span of 10 bases. Germline V lookup: CDR1 SGHAT, CDR2 FQNNGV. There are 11 residues in the CDR3.

The rearrangement joins TRBV3-1 to TRBJ1-1; unclear D gene. The germline V and J ends were trimmed by 1 base and 4 bases, with 7 bases remaining between them. Germline CDR1 reads LGHDT; CDR2 reads YNNKEL (reference sequence). The CDR3 is 13 amino acids. The DNA of the CDR3 is TGTGCCAGCAGCCAAGTCTTAGCCACTGAAGCTTTCTTT. Residues: CASSQVLATEAFF. The entire variable domain, with the rest obtained from reference TRBV3-1 and TRBJ1-1, is as follows: DTAVSQTPKYLVTQMGNDKSIKCEQNLGHDTMYWYKQDSKKFLKIMFSYNNKELIINETVPNRFSPKSPDKAHLNLHINSLELGDSAVYFCASSQVLATEAFFGQGTRLTVV.

This clonotype appeared many times. CDR3 sequence reads: CSARGSGGPYNEQFF. CDR3 nucleotide sequence: TGCAGTGCTAGGGGTAGCGGGGGCCCCTACAATGAGCAGTTCTTC. This chain connects TRBV20-1 to TRBJ2-1; TRBD2 agrees at 9 bases. Per germline, CDR1 DFQATT and CDR2 SNEGSKA (reference sequence). CDR3 length: 15 amino acids. V trimming: 3 bases; J trimming: 2 bases; junction bases outside the gene matches: 5.

There are a few counts of this clonotype. This chain joins TRBV18 and TRBJ1-1; D is possibly TRBD1 (5 bases). CDR1 is KGHSH and CDR2 is LQKENI in the germline V gene. The CDR3 spans 14 residues. The V gene lost 3 bases and the J gene lost 0 bases, with 8 bases spanning the gap. The chain's CDR3 is CASSPDTLNTEAFF. The CDR3 DNA sequence: TGTGCCAGCTCACCGGACACTTTGAACACTGAAGCTTTCTTT.

The sample holds many counts of this clonotype. The rearrangement joins TRBV7-9 to TRBJ1-5; D remains ambiguous. This CDR3 is 17 amino acids long. Germline values: CDR1 SEHNR, CDR2 FQNEAQ (reference sequence). The V end lost 1 base, the J end lost 2 bases, and 15 bases lay between the germline ends. CDR3 region: CASSLGGPFGRNQPQHF. The DNA of the CDR3 is TGTGCCAGCAGCTTAGGAGGCCCATTTGGACGCAATCAGCCCCAGCATTTT. Full variable domain (remainder filled in from reference TRBV7-9 and TRBJ1-5): DTGVSQNPRHKITKRGQNVTFRCDPISEHNRLYWYRQTLGQGPEFLTYFQNEAQLEKSRLLSDRFSAERPKGSFSTLEIQRTEQGDSAMYLCASSLGGPFGRNQPQHFGDGTRLSIL.

This clonotype was seen a few times. The V call is TRBV29-1, the J call TRBJ2-7; no clear D. Germline V lookup: CDR1 SQVTM, CDR2 ANQGSEA. The V gene lost 4 bases and the J gene lost 2 bases, with 9 bases spanning the gap. This CDR3 has 12 amino acids. CDR3 sequence (DNA): TGCAGCGTTGTACAACAGACCTACGAGCAGTACTTC. Protein sequence: CSVVQQTYEQYF.

This clonotype showed up many times. The CDR3 coding sequence is TGTGCCAGCAGTTACGGGGGGGGCAATCAGCCCCAGCATTTT. It codes for CASSYGGGNQPQHF. This chain links TRBV6-5 with TRBJ1-5; the D gene is possibly TRBD1 (5 bases). The V gene lost 2 bases and the J gene lost 2 bases, with 7 bases spanning the gap. Germline-derived CDR1 and CDR2 are MNHEY and SVGAGI. The CDR3 sequence is 14 residues long.

This clonotype was seen ten or more times. V and J are TRBV28 and TRBJ1-5; the match to TRBD1 covers 10 bases. The CDR3 has 14 residues. Germline V lookup: CDR1 MDHEN, CDR2 SYDVKM. The CDR3 region is CAAGGTGANQPQHF. The CDR3 DNA is TGTGCGGCGGGTGGGACAGGGGCCAATCAGCCCCAGCATTTT.

Ten or more counts support this clonotype. CDR3: CATSDSRDSSYEQYF. The CDR3 region has the DNA TGTGCCACCAGTGATTCCCGGGACAGTTCCTACGAGCAGTACTTC. V usage is TRBV24-1 and J usage is TRBJ2-7, with 7 bases lining up with TRBD1. The trim removed 2 bases at V and 1 base at J, leaving 4 bases unmatched. Germline assignment: CDR1 KGHDR and CDR2 SFDVKD. The CDR3 has 15 amino acids.

J is TRBJ1-3 and V is TRBV7-8; D is ambiguous. The CDR3 runs 15 residues. The germline V gene encodes CDR1 SGHVS and CDR2 FQNEAQ. The germline V and J ends were trimmed by 1 base and 0 bases, with 7 bases remaining between them. The CDR3 here is CASSLERISGNTIYF. The CDR3 DNA sequence: TGTGCCAGCAGCTTAGAACGGATCTCTGGAAACACCATATATTTT.

This clonotype was counted only a few times. The rearrangement uses TRBV20-1 and TRBJ2-4, with 10 bases that match TRBD2. The V and J ends lost 0 bases and 7 bases, in that order; junction bases with no gene match: 3. The CDR3 contains 14 residues. Germline V gene sequence: CDR1 DFQATT, CDR2 SNEGSKA (reference sequence). CDR3 residues: CSARDTSGENIQYF. CDR3 bases: TGCAGTGCTAGAGACACTAGCGGGGAGAACATTCAGTACTTC.

This clonotype was observed a handful of times. The chain has TRBV20-1 and TRBJ2-2, with no clear D. This CDR3 is 14 amino acids long. V lost 0 bases and J lost 1, with 6 bases in between. Per germline, CDR1 DFQATT and CDR2 SNEGSKA (reference sequence). CDR3 DNA sequence: TGCAGTGCTAGAGATTCTGGGAACACCGGGGAGCTGTTTTTT. Its protein product is CSARDSGNTGELFF.

This clonotype was detected many times. The V call is TRBV28, the J call TRBJ2-7, with 10 positions matching TRBD1. This CDR3 contains 17 residues. CDR1 and CDR2 from the germline V gene are MDHEN and SYDVKM. With V trimmed by 0 bases and J by 5 bases, 10 bases remained unmatched. CDR3 coding DNA: TGTGCCAGCAGTTTATGGGGGGCCCGGACAGGGGGACACGAGCAGTACTTC. It specifies CASSLWGARTGGHEQYF.